The clone carrying this T cell receptor (beta chain) occurred many times. The sample comes from a study of blood T cells in healthy people across ages. This CDR3 is 13 amino acids long. Germline-derived CDR1 and CDR2 are SGHAT and FQDESV (reference sequence). The ends were cut back, 5 bases at V and 3 bases at J, with 11 bases in the middle. A sample-barcoded 5' primer and a J-beta primer mix were used in a second PCR of roughly 7 to 11 cycles. TCRdb reprocessed the 5' RACE reads via MiXCR and lists one record per CDR3 protein. The sample contains about 780,000 distinct CDR3 sequences, around 25% of which appear only once. The same sample was also studied in work on T cells of mothers and their children.

The sample consisted of blood. The V gene is TRBV11-1, the J gene TRBJ2-7; a possible D gene is TRBD2 (5 bases). This TCR was recovered from a boy younger than 18 in good health. CDR3 residues: CASSPGINYEQYF. Written as DNA, the CDR3 is TGTGCCAGCAGCCCCGGGATAAACTACGAGCAGTACTTC.